Shown below are 21 T cell receptor beta chains from a single sample sequenced in a study of blood T cells in healthy people across ages. PCR was performed a second time for 7 to 11 cycles using a sample-barcoded 5' primer and a J-beta primer mix. TCRdb independently ran MiXCR on the 5' RACE reads; one entry per CDR3 protein. In the table there are about 1.8 million distinct CDR3 sequences, 49% of which are singletons. The sequencing sample was made of blood. These receptors were obtained from a woman in her forties in good health.

The rearrangement joins TRBV28 to TRBJ2-3; the D is unclear. The CDR3 is made up of 13 amino acids. CDR1 is MDHEN and CDR2 is SYDVKM in the germline V gene. Trimming removed 5 bases from V and 6 bases from J, with 12 bases in between. The CDR3 region is CASSAPARDTQYF. The CDR3 coding sequence is TGTGCCAGCAGTGCCCCAGCTCGGGATACGCAGTATTTT.

The chain joins TRBV28 to TRBJ2-5; TRBD1 aligns across 8 bases. From germline, CDR1 is MDHEN and CDR2 SYDVKM. CDR3 size: 16 residues. V trimming: 6 bases; J trimming: 11 bases; junction bases outside the gene matches: 20. This CDR3 is CASRGADRAASYEQYF. DNA of the CDR3: TGTGCCAGCAGGGGGGCGGACAGGGCCGCTTCCTATGAGCAGTACTTC.

This clonotype turned up a few times. The gene calls are TRBV27 and TRBJ2-7, with 12 positions matching TRBD2. Trimming took 5 bases from V and 6 from J; bases not matched to a gene: 5. CDR3 length: 14 amino acids. Germline CDR1 MNHEY, CDR2 SMNVEV (reference sequence). The CDR3 reads CASSGSSGGGEQYF. The CDR3 DNA sequence: TGTGCCAGCAGTGGGTCTAGCGGGGGGGGCGAGCAGTACTTC.

The chain carries TRBV4-1 and TRBJ2-5; 13 bases align to TRBD2. Trimming cost V 0 bases and J 12 bases; bases outside gene matches: 19. Germline-derived CDR1 and CDR2 are MGHRA and YSYEKL. This CDR3 is built from 19 residues. The CDR3 DNA sequence: TGCGCCAGCAGCCAAGAAGACGGGCTCGGGTTGACTAGCGGGGGGCAAAAGTACTTC. Translation gives CASSQEDGLGLTSGGQKYF.

This chain links TRBV28 with TRBJ1-6, with D possibly TRBD1 on 5 matching bases. CDR3 length equals 15 residues. With 7 bases removed from V and 6 bases from J, the gap between germline ends came to 16 bases. The germline V gene encodes CDR1 MDHEN and CDR2 SYDVKM. CDR3 nucleotides: TGTGCCAGCACGCAACAGGCCTCGGGTAATTCACCCCTCCACTTT. Translated: CASTQQASGNSPLHF.

The V and J genes are TRBV25-1 and TRBJ2-4; the D gene is possibly TRBD1 (7 bases). With the DNA end fitting TRBJ2-7 better, the J assignment may be wrong. Germline V lookup: CDR1 MGHDK, CDR2 SYGVNS. This CDR3 has 13 residues. The CDR3 coding sequence is TGTGCCAGCAGGGAGACAGGGAGGAACGAGCAGTACTTC. Encoded protein: CASRETGRNEQYF.

The J gene is TRBJ2-2, the V gene TRBV7-3; 7 bases match TRBD2. Looked up from germline, CDR1 is SGHTA and CDR2 is FQGTGA. There are 15 residues in the CDR3. J lost 2 bases, V lost 6 bases, and 6 bases had no gene match. CDR3: CASRIASGNTGELFF. The DNA of the CDR3 is TGTGCCAGCAGGATAGCTAGCGGAAACACCGGGGAGCTGTTTTTT.

This chain links TRBV6-1 with TRBJ1-2; D unresolved. Between the trimmed V and J ends, which lost 1 base and 4 bases, there was a span of 16 bases. The CDR3 totals 16 residues. Per the germline V gene, CDR1 is MNHNS and CDR2 is SASEGT. The CDR3 nucleotides are TGTGCCAGCAGTGAAGTTGTCTCAGCACTGTCCTATGGCTACACCTTC. Translation: CASSEVVSALSYGYTF.

The chain employs TRBV12-3 or TRBV12-4 and TRBJ2-1; D ambiguous. The DNA end favors TRBJ2-7, so the J call may be wrong. The CDR3 runs 14 residues. The CDR3 spells CASSLWQSYNEQYF. In nucleotides, the CDR3 is TGTGCCAGCAGTTTATGGCAGTCTTACAATGAGCAGTACTTC.

The chain combines TRBV20-1 with TRBJ2-7; D possibly uses TRBD1 or TRBD2 (5 bases each). V was shortened by 5 bases and J by 5 bases, with 16 bases between the two germline ends. The CDR3 spans 13 residues. Germline CDR1 DFQATT, CDR2 SNEGSKA (reference sequence). CDR3 in DNA: TGCAGTGCTCCTGGGACGGGAAGGAACGAGCAGTACTTC. Translation: CSAPGTGRNEQYF.

This clonotype has a handful of counts. The CDR3 loop is CASRPPGVLGLGYGYTF. In DNA form, the CDR3 reads TGTGCCAGCAGGCCCCCAGGGGTTTTGGGTCTAGGCTATGGCTACACCTTC. The chain carries TRBV25-1 and TRBJ1-2; maybe TRBD1 (6 bases). V was pared by 6 bases and J by 4 bases, with 24 bases between. This CDR3 has 17 amino acids. From germline, CDR1 is MGHDK and CDR2 SYGVNS.

CDR3 loop: CSAPGQEAPNYGYTF. The CDR3 nucleotides read TGCAGTGCGCCGGGACAGGAGGCCCCAAATTATGGCTACACCTTC. The chain joins TRBV20-1 to TRBJ1-2, with TRBD1 matching 8 bases. V was clipped by 6 bases and J by 5 bases; unmatched bases: 14. This CDR3 is built from 15 residues. Germline V gives CDR1 DFQATT, CDR2 SNEGSKA (reference sequence).

There are a few counts of this clonotype. This rearrangement joins TRBV27 to TRBJ2-1; TRBD1 is a possible D gene (5 bases). The ends were cut back, 0 bases at V and 4 bases at J, with 10 bases in the middle. This CDR3 is 15 amino acids long. Germline assignment: CDR1 MNHEY and CDR2 SMNVEV (reference sequence). The chain's CDR3 is CASSLSPGPYNEQFF. The CDR3, as DNA: TGTGCCAGCAGTTTATCGCCAGGGCCATACAATGAGCAGTTCTTC.

This clonotype was counted at least ten times. The genes are TRBV5-5 and TRBJ1-1; D gene uncertain. Trimming removed 2 bases from V and 1 base from J, with 9 bases in between. The CDR3 has 14 amino acids. From germline, CDR1 is SGHKS and CDR2 YYEKEE (reference sequence). CDR3 DNA sequence: TGTGCCAGCAGCTTAACGGGGTCGAACACTGAAGCTTTCTTT. Its protein is CASSLTGSNTEAFF.

The rearrangement links TRBV19 to TRBJ2-5; 10 bases are shared with TRBD1. V trimming: 5 bases; J trimming: 5 bases; junction bases outside the gene matches: 11. The CDR3 extends over 16 amino acids. Per the germline V gene, CDR1 is LNHDA and CDR2 is SQIVND (reference sequence). The CDR3 region is CASSHRTGGRQETQYF. DNA of the CDR3: TGTGCCAGTAGTCATCGGACAGGGGGAAGACAGGAGACCCAGTACTTC. Combining the CDR3 with reference TRBV19 and TRBJ2-5 gives the whole variable domain DGGITQSPKYLFRKEGQNVTLSCEQNLNHDAMYWYRQDPGQGLRLIYYSQIVNDFQKGDIAEGYSVSREKKESFPLTVTSAQKNPTAFYLCASSHRTGGRQETQYFGPGTRLLVL.

This clonotype was observed a few times. The chain is built from TRBV4-3 and TRBJ2-5, with D unresolved. The germline V gene encodes CDR1 LGHNA and CDR2 YSLEER. Between the trimmed V and J ends, which lost 0 bases and 2 bases, there was a span of 13 bases. This CDR3 has 16 amino acids. For the CDR3, the DNA is TGCGCCAGCAGCCAAGATTCGGGCAGCTCACAAGAGACCCAGTACTTC. As protein: CASSQDSGSSQETQYF.

The V call is TRBV5-5, the J call TRBJ1-4; 8 bases agree with TRBD1. This CDR3 region has 17 residues. J lost 8 bases, V lost 1 base, and 13 bases had no gene match. CDR1 and CDR2 (germline): SGHKS, YYEKEE (reference sequence). The DNA for the CDR3 is TGTGCCAGCAGCTTGACAGGGGGGGGATATTCAGACGAAAAACTGTTTTTT. It is translated as CASSLTGGGYSDEKLFF.

The chain employs TRBV7-6 and TRBJ2-6, with D perhaps given as TRBD1 or TRBD2 (6 bases each). The germline CDR1 and CDR2 sequences are SGHVS and FNYEAQ. The CDR3 is 16 residues long. Trimming removed 0 bases at V and 8 bases at J, with 14 bases between. The CDR3 DNA sequence: TGTGCCAGCAGCTTAGCTTGGGGGGCTTATTCCAACGTCCTGACTTTC. This encodes CASSLAWGAYSNVLTF.

This rearrangement joins TRBV15 to TRBJ1-1, with TRBD1 matching 8 bases. The germline CDR1 and CDR2 sequences are LNHNV and YYDKDF (reference sequence). CDR3 length: 16 amino acids. V lost 1 base and J lost 4; bases outside the gene matches: 8. The CDR3 protein is CATSRAPQGVGTEAFF. The CDR3 region has the DNA TGTGCCACCAGCAGAGCCCCACAGGGGGTGGGCACTGAAGCTTTCTTT.

V and J are TRBV28 and TRBJ1-1; the D is unclear. V lost 5 bases, J lost 5 bases, and 12 bases lay in between. This CDR3 has 13 residues. The germline V gene has CDR1 MDHEN and CDR2 SYDVKM. The CDR3 region is CASSAGFRTEAFF. Written as DNA, the CDR3 is TGTGCCAGCAGTGCGGGTTTTAGGACTGAAGCTTTCTTT.

This rearrangement joins TRBV7-8 to TRBJ2-3, with 7 bases identical to TRBD1. The CDR3 is made up of 15 amino acids. Germline loops: CDR1 SGHVS, CDR2 FQNEAQ. Trimming at V came to 6 bases and at J to 6 bases, leaving 12 bases not matched to a gene. DNA of the CDR3: TGTGCCAGCAGGCCCTACAGGGGCGAGGGCGATACGCAGTATTTT. Protein sequence: CASRPYRGEGDTQYF.